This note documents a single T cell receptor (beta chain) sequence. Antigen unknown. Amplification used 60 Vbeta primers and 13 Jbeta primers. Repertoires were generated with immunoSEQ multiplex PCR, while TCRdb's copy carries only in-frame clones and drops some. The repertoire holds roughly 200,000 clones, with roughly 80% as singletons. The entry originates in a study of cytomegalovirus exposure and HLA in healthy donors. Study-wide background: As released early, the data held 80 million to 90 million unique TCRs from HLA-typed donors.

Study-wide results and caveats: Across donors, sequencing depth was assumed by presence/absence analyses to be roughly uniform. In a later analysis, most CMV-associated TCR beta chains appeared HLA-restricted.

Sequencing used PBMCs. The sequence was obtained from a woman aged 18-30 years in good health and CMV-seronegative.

CDR3 in DNA: TGTGCCAGCAGCTTAGGACATACATACGAGCAGTACTTC. It codes for CASSLGHTYEQYF. This sequence joins TRBV7-6 and TRBJ2-7; D is unclear. Germline V gene data show CDR1 as SGHVS and CDR2 as FNYEAQ. The CDR3 covers 13 residues. Trimming removed 1 base from V and 4 bases from J, with 8 bases in between.